The 17 T cell receptor beta chains below all came from one sample that was sequenced in a study of spatial heterogeneity in lung cancer. Time point given: sample taken at primary tumor resection. Frozen PBMC, nontumor lung or tumor provided whole RNA, which was sequenced unsorted. From the 5' RACE reads, TCRdb called clonotypes with MiXCR, one entry per CDR3 protein. Among tens of thousands of distinct CDR3 sequences, roughly 13% were seen once, and the ten largest hold approximately 7%. Sequenced here: PBMCs, sampled at surgery. All receptors derive from a male donor with early-stage non-small cell lung cancer.

The CDR3 region is CASSPPGVSTDTQYF. The CDR3 bases are TGTGCCAGCAGCCCACCGGGAGTTAGCACAGATACGCAGTATTTT. The chain couples TRBV7-9 to TRBJ2-3, with D possibly TRBD2 on 6 matching bases. The CDR3 has 15 residues. CDR1 and CDR2 from the germline V gene are SEHNR and FQNEAQ (reference sequence). The V gene lost 5 bases and the J gene lost 0 bases, with 12 bases spanning the gap. The entire variable domain, with the rest obtained from reference TRBV7-9 and TRBJ2-3, is as follows: DTGVSQNPRHKITKRGQNVTFRCDPISEHNRLYWYRQTLGQGPEFLTYFQNEAQLEKSRLLSDRFSAERPKGSFSTLEIQRTEQGDSAMYLCASSPPGVSTDTQYFGPGTRLTVL.

This clonotype was observed a handful of times. The chain couples TRBV29-1 to TRBJ2-3; 15 nucleotides agree with TRBD2. The CDR3 has 12 residues. V dropped 7 bases and J dropped 14; count of bases not matched to a gene: 7. Germline CDR1 is SQVTM and CDR2 is ANQGSEA. CDR3 protein: CSGGTSGGPLYF. Written as DNA, the CDR3 is TGCAGCGGCGGGACTAGCGGGGGGCCGTTGTATTTT.

This clonotype was counted ten times or more. The chain recombines TRBV9 with TRBJ1-1; unclear D gene. CDR1 and CDR2 (germline): SGDLS, YYNGEE. The CDR3 is 14 residues long. V was shortened by 3 bases and J by 0 bases, with 9 bases between the two germline ends. The CDR3 region has the DNA TGTGCCAGCAGCGAATGGACCGTGAACACTGAAGCTTTCTTT. Residues: CASSEWTVNTEAFF.

This clonotype has at least ten counts. V and J are TRBV28 and TRBJ2-7; the D gene is possibly TRBD1 (6 bases). CDR1 is MDHEN and CDR2 is SYDVKM in the germline V gene. Between the trimmed V and J ends, which lost 4 bases and 7 bases, there was a span of 20 bases. The length of the CDR3 is 15 residues. CDR3 nucleotide sequence: TGTGCCAGCAGTTCCGCAGGGGACACAGGCGAAGAGCAGTACTTC. It is translated as CASSSAGDTGEEQYF.

The chain carries TRBV4-3 and TRBJ2-1, with D tentatively TRBD2 (5 bases). The CDR3 spans 15 residues. The V end lost 4 bases, the J end lost 5 bases, and 15 bases lay between the germline ends. The germline V gene has CDR1 LGHNA and CDR2 YSLEER. The CDR3 region has the DNA TGCGCCAGCAGCCTGGACCTAGATAGCGACAATGAGCAGTTCTTC. It codes for CASSLDLDSDNEQFF.

This clonotype was recorded a few times. V is TRBV12-3 or TRBV12-4 and J is TRBJ1-1; 7 bases fit TRBD1. There are 15 residues in the CDR3. The V and J ends lost 8 bases and 0 bases, in that order; junction bases with no gene match: 9. CDR3 protein: CASFSQGTMNTEAFF. The CDR3 DNA reads as TGTGCCAGCTTCTCACAGGGGACCATGAACACTGAAGCTTTCTTT.

This clonotype appeared a single time. The chain has TRBV6-5 and TRBJ1-1, with D uncertain. V dropped 4 bases and J dropped 0 bases, with 3 bases sitting between them. Germline CDR1 and CDR2: MNHEY and SVGAGI. CDR3 length: 12 residues. Here the CDR3 DNA reads TGTGCCAGCAGTTCCGTGAACACTGAAGCTTTCTTT. Protein sequence: CASSSVNTEAFF.

This clonotype has a count of ten or more. The chain's CDR3 is CASTGQGMGRAFF. Here the CDR3 DNA reads TGTGCCAGCACCGGACAGGGAATGGGGAGGGCTTTCTTT. The chain has TRBV6-5 and TRBJ1-1; 8 nucleotides agree with TRBD1. This CDR3 is 13 amino acids long. Trimming took 7 bases from V and 11 from J; bases not matched to a gene: 12. Germline CDR1 and CDR2: MNHEY and SVGAGI.

The chain carries TRBV20-1 and TRBJ2-7; D remains unclear. V was trimmed by 0 bases and J by 2 bases, leaving 8 bases between them. CDR1 is DFQATT, CDR2 SNEGSKA, per germline (reference sequence). This CDR3 comprises 13 residues. The CDR3 protein is CSARDRGPYEQYF. The CDR3 nucleotides are TGCAGTGCTAGAGATCGCGGTCCCTACGAGCAGTACTTC.

The genes are TRBV13 and TRBJ2-1; no reliable D call. V lost 0 bases, J lost 9 bases, and 15 bases lay in between. Germline V gene lookup returns CDR1 PRHDT and CDR2 FYEKMQ (reference sequence). The CDR3 loop spans 15 amino acids. CDR3 sequence (DNA): TGTGCCAGCAGCTTAGGCCAACTTGTGAGAAGTGAGCAGTTCTTC. It translates to CASSLGQLVRSEQFF.

This clonotype was detected only a few times. J is TRBJ2-6 and V is TRBV12-3 or TRBV12-4; TRBD1 matches 10 bases. The CDR3 consists of 17 residues. V dropped 6 bases and J dropped 4; count of bases not matched to a gene: 9. The CDR3 region is CASSPWDRGAGANVLTF. In DNA form, the CDR3 reads TGTGCCAGCAGCCCATGGGACAGGGGTGCCGGGGCCAACGTCCTGACTTTC.

This clonotype has just a few counts. V gene TRBV4-1 combines with J gene TRBJ2-3; 12 bases agree with TRBD2. The V gene's germline CDR1 is MGHRA and CDR2 YSYEKL. Germline trimming cut 0 bases from V and 4 bases from J; bases unmatched to any gene: 11. This CDR3 spans 19 amino acids. The CDR3 DNA is TGCGCCAGCAGCCAAGATGGGGCTAGCGGGAGGGATTACCCAGATACGCAGTATTTT. The encoded protein is CASSQDGASGRDYPDTQYF.

Many counts were recorded for this clonotype. The chain links TRBV4-2 to TRBJ2-7; D is perhaps TRBD1 (5 bases). The length of the CDR3 is 13 residues. Germline CDR1 reads LGHNA; CDR2 reads YNFKEQ. V lost 8 bases and J lost 2, with 13 bases in between. CDR3 sequence (DNA): TGTGCCAGCCGACAAACAGGAGCCTACGAGCAGTACTTC. It yields the protein CASRQTGAYEQYF.

V usage is TRBV23-1 and J usage is TRBJ1-6, with TRBD1 matching 8 bases. Being an ORF, TRBV23-1 has a function that is uncertain. Trimming removed 7 bases from V and 7 bases from J; junction bases left unmatched: 15. This CDR3 region has 17 residues. The DNA of the CDR3 is TGCGCCAGCAAGCAAGACAGGGGCCGAGGCCTAAATTCACCCCTCCACTTT. Translation: CASKQDRGRGLNSPLHF.

The sample holds many counts of this clonotype. V usage is TRBV7-8 and J usage is TRBJ1-5; D unresolved. CDR3 length: 16 residues. The V gene's germline CDR1 is SGHVS and CDR2 FQNEAQ. V was shortened by 1 base and J by 1 base, with 11 bases between the two germline ends. The CDR3 protein is CASSLGSRTSNQPQHF. For the CDR3, the DNA is TGTGCCAGCAGCTTAGGATCCAGAACCAGCAATCAGCCCCAGCATTTT.

This clonotype was observed a few times. The chain is built from TRBV27 and TRBJ2-5; the D is unclear. Germline CDR1 reads MNHEY; CDR2 reads SMNVEV (reference sequence). The germline V and J ends were trimmed by 5 bases and 7 bases, with 8 bases remaining between them. The CDR3 spans 11 residues. The DNA of the CDR3 is TGTGCCAGCAGTCCAGGAACGACCCAGTACTTC. Protein product: CASSPGTTQYF.

This clonotype has only a few counts. This sequence joins TRBV7-2 and TRBJ2-7; perhaps D is TRBD1 or TRBD2 (6 bases each). The CDR3 runs 16 residues. The germline V gene has CDR1 SGHTA and CDR2 FQGNSA. V was pared by 0 bases and J by 3 bases, with 15 bases between. In nucleotides, the CDR3 is TGTGCCAGCAGCTTAGCGCGGGACATCACCTTCTACGAGCAGTACTTC. It is translated as CASSLARDITFYEQYF.